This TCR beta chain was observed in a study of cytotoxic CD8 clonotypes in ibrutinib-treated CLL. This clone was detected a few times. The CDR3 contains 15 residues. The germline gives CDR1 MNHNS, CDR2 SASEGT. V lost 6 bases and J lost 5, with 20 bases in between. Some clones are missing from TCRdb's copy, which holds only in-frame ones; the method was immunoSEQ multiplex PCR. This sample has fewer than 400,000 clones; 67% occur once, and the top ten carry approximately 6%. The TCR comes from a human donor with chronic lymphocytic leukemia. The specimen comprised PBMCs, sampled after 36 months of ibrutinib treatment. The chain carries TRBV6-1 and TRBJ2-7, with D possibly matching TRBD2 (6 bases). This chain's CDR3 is CASRKVGGERDEQYF. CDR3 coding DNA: TGTGCCAGCAGGAAGGTCGGGGGAGAGAGAGACGAGCAGTACTTC.